This T cell receptor beta chain was retrieved from a study of shared clonotypes between healthy human individuals. Germline CDR1 SGHNT, CDR2 YYREEE (reference sequence). Trimming removed 1 base at V and 1 base at J, with 12 bases between. The CDR3 runs 17 residues. Spread over ten immunoSEQ deep assay plates, unsorted PBMC DNA underwent sequencing. Assay: immunoSEQ multiplex PCR; the TCRdb copy retains only in-frame clones and omits some. Of about 490,000 clones in the sample, over 75% were seen once. The rearrangement joins TRBV5-4 to TRBJ2-6; D is uncertain. This TCR derives from a woman in her thirties or forties in good health. Some clones in this sample may be carry-over from other donors' samples. Sequenced material: PBMCs. CDR3 in DNA: TGTGCCAGCAGCTTGCACACAAGACCATCTGGGGCCAACGTCCTGACTTTC. Protein product: CASSLHTRPSGANVLTF.